This TCR beta chain was obtained from a study of T cells after yellow fever vaccination. This clonotype showed up many times. TCRdb re-derived calls from the 5' RACE reads in MiXCR, one entry per CDR3 protein. The profile shows some 390,000 distinct CDR3 sequences, about 6.2% of them singletons. CDR1 is ENHRY and CDR2 is SYGVKD in the germline V gene. V lost 6 bases and J lost 6; bases outside the gene matches: 12. This CDR3 is built from 16 residues. The source material was PBMCs, sampled 5 days after the yellow fever booster vaccination. This sequence joins TRBV10-3 and TRBJ2-1, with 9 bases fitting TRBD1. The clonotype comes from a young man who received the YFV17D yellow fever vaccine. Written as DNA, the CDR3 is TGTGCCATCAGAGGAGCGCGACAGGGGGTGGCCAATGAGCAGTTCTTC. Protein sequence: CAIRGARQGVANEQFF.